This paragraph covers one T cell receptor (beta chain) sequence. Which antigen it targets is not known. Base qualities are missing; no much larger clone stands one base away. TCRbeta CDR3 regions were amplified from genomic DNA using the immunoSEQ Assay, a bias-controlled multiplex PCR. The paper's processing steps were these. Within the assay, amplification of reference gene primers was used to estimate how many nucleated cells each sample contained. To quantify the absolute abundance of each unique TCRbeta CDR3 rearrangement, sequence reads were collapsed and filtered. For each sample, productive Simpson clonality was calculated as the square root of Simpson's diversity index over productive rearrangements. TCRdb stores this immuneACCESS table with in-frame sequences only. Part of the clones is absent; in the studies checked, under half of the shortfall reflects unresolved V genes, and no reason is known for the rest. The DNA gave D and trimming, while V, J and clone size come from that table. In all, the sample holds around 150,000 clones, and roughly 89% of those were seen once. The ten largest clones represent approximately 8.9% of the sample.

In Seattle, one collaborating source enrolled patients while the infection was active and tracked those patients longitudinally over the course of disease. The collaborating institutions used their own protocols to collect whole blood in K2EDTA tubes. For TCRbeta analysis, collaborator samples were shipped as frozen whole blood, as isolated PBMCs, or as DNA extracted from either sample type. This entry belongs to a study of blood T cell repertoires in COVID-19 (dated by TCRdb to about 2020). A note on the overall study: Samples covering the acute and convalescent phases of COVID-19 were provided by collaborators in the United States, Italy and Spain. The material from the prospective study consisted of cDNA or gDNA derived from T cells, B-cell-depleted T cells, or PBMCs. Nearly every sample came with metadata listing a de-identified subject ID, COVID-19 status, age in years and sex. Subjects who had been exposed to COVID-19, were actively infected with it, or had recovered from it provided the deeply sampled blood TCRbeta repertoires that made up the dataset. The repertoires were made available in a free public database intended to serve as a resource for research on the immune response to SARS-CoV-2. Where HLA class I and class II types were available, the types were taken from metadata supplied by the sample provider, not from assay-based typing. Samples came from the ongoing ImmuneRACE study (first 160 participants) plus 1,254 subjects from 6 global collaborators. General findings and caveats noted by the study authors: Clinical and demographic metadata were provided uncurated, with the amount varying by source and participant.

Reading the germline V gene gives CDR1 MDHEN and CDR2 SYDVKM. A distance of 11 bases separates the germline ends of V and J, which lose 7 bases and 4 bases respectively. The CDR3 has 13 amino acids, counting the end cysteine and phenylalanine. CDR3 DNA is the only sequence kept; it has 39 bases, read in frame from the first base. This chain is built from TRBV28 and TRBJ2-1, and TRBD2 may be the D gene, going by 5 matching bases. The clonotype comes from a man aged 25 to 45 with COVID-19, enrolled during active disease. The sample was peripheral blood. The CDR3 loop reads CASNLDLYNEQFF. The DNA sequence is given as TGTGCCAGCAACCTGGACTTATACAATGAGCAGTTCTTC.